Following are 20 T cell receptor beta chains from one sample sequenced in a study of radiotherapy plus CTLA-4 blockade in lung cancer. Measured with immunoSEQ multiplex PCR; TCRdb has only the in-frame clones, and not every one. The sample carries approximately 75,000 clones, over 65% recorded once. The sequencing here drew on peripheral blood, taken from a patient treated with radiotherapy plus ipilimumab. These receptors were collected from a human donor with non-small cell lung cancer who had a complete response to radiotherapy plus ipilimumab.

The V call is TRBV9, the J call TRBJ2-1; a weak D match, TRBD1 (6 bases). The V and J ends lost 6 bases and 0 bases respectively, with 10 bases between them. There are 14 residues in the CDR3. CDR1 SGDLS and CDR2 YYNGEE come from the germline V gene. The CDR3 loop is CASTGASSYNEQFF. The CDR3, as DNA: TGTGCCAGCACAGGGGCGAGCTCCTACAATGAGCAGTTCTTC.

V gene TRBV11-3 combines with J gene TRBJ2-1; D is possibly TRBD1 (6 bases). CDR1 SGHNT and CDR2 YENEEA come from the germline V gene. V lost 4 bases to trimming and J lost 5 bases, with 9 bases between them. The CDR3 extends over 13 amino acids. The CDR3 is CASSSTGNNEQFF. Here the CDR3 DNA reads TGTGCCAGCAGCTCCACAGGGAACAATGAGCAGTTCTTC.

V gene TRBV18 combines with J gene TRBJ2-7, with D perhaps matching TRBD1 or TRBD2 (5 bases each). This CDR3 is built from 14 residues. Trimming shortened V by 7 bases and J by 0 bases, and 13 bases separated the two germline ends. Per the germline V gene, CDR1 is KGHSH and CDR2 is LQKENI. The CDR3 bases are TGTGCCAGCTTCCGGGACGCGAGCTCCTACGAGCAGTACTTC. It encodes CASFRDASSYEQYF.

This chain joins TRBV9 and TRBJ2-1, with unresolved D. Germline lookup yields CDR1 SGDLS and CDR2 YYNGEE. This CDR3 spans 11 amino acids. The germline V and J ends were trimmed by 4 bases and 4 bases, with 3 bases remaining between them. The CDR3 reads CASSLYNEQFF. The CDR3 DNA follows: TGTGCCAGCAGCCTGTACAATGAGCAGTTCTTC.

V usage is TRBV10-3 and J usage is TRBJ1-2; D perhaps matches TRBD1 (6 bases). Germline CDR1 ENHRY, CDR2 SYGVKD. Trimming took off 0 bases at V and 2 bases at J, with 19 bases between the two ends. This CDR3 has 18 residues. CDR3 nucleotides: TGTGCCATCAGTGAGTCGGGACTCAGGGGAACGATAAACTATGGCTACACCTTC. This translates into CAISESGLRGTINYGYTF.

V usage is TRBV13 and J usage is TRBJ1-2; TRBD1 matches at 7 bases. The ends lost 3 bases at V and 7 bases at J; junction bases unmatched: 8. CDR1 PRHDT and CDR2 FYEKMQ come from the germline V gene (reference sequence). The CDR3 extends over 14 amino acids. The chain's CDR3 is CASSFGQVGFGYTF. CDR3 DNA: TGTGCCAGCAGCTTCGGACAGGTGGGGTTTGGCTACACCTTC.

This chain uses TRBV9 with TRBJ2-2; either TRBD1 or TRBD2 may supply D (5 bases each). The V and J ends lost 0 bases and 4 bases respectively, with 7 bases between them. The CDR3 extends over 14 amino acids. The germline V gene encodes CDR1 SGDLS and CDR2 YYNGEE. This CDR3 reads CASSVVGTTGELFF. The DNA of the CDR3 is TGTGCCAGCAGCGTAGTGGGGACCACCGGGGAGCTGTTTTTT.

The chain employs TRBV19 and TRBJ1-3; D is possibly TRBD1 (5 bases). The CDR3 runs 15 residues. V was trimmed by 6 bases and J by 4 bases, leaving 16 bases between them. The germline V gene encodes CDR1 LNHDA and CDR2 SQIVND (reference sequence). The CDR3 region is CASRLTGTAGNTIYF. The CDR3 DNA reads as TGTGCCAGTAGACTGACGGGGACCGCCGGAAACACCATATATTTT.

The chain is built from TRBV12-5 and TRBJ2-7; tentative D call: TRBD1 (5 bases). The CDR3 sequence is 16 residues long. The germline gives CDR1 LGHNT, CDR2 FRNRAP. The V end lost 1 base, the J end lost 0 bases, and 13 bases lay between the germline ends. CDR3 nucleotide sequence: TGTGCTAGTGGTTTGGGACAGAGACGTAGCTCCTACGAGCAGTACTTC. This sequence encodes CASGLGQRRSSYEQYF.

This sequence joins TRBV11-2 and TRBJ1-1; a possible D gene is TRBD1 (5 bases). With 5 bases removed from V and 5 bases from J, the gap between germline ends came to 12 bases. CDR1 and CDR2 from the germline V gene are SGHAT and FQNNGV. The CDR3 is 13 amino acids. This chain's CDR3 is CASSQGTATEAFF. The CDR3 coding sequence is TGTGCCAGCAGCCAAGGGACGGCAACTGAAGCTTTCTTT.

The chain links TRBV7-2 to TRBJ2-2, with D hard to call. CDR1 and CDR2 (germline): SGHTA, FQGNSA. V lost 5 bases, J lost 5 bases, and 15 bases lay in between. This CDR3 contains 15 residues. The CDR3 bases are TGTGCCAGCAGCGTAAGGGCACAGCCTACCGGGGAGCTGTTTTTT. This encodes CASSVRAQPTGELFF.

The chain couples TRBV19 to TRBJ1-4, with D perhaps TRBD1 (6 bases). This CDR3 region has 13 residues. V lost 10 bases and J 8 bases, leaving 17 bases between the germline ends. Looked up from germline, CDR1 is LNHDA and CDR2 is SQIVND (reference sequence). CDR3 loop: CATGDAFKEKLFF. The CDR3 bases are TGTGCCACAGGGGACGCCTTTAAAGAAAAACTGTTTTTT.

The count of this clone is one. The chain employs TRBV4-1 and TRBJ2-7, with a weak D call TRBD2 (5 bases). This CDR3 has 16 residues. Per the germline V gene, CDR1 is MGHRA and CDR2 is YSYEKL. V was clipped by 1 base and J by 3 bases, with 16 bases between them. CDR3 sequence reads: CASSQVARVNFYEQYF. The CDR3 coding sequence is TGCGCCAGCAGCCAAGTGGCGCGGGTAAACTTCTACGAGCAGTACTTC.

This clone is a singleton in its sample. V is TRBV10-1 and J is TRBJ1-6; D not resolved. The ends were cut back, 3 bases at V and 10 bases at J, with 13 bases in the middle. Germline V gene data show CDR1 as WNHNN and CDR2 as SYGVQD (reference sequence). This CDR3 region has 14 residues. In DNA form, the CDR3 reads TGCGCCAGCAGTGAAGGGAGTATTGGATCACCCCTCCACTTT. Protein: CASSEGSIGSPLHF.

V usage is TRBV6-5 and J usage is TRBJ2-7, with 11 bases lining up with TRBD1. Germline-derived CDR1 and CDR2 are MNHEY and SVGAGI. V was pared by 1 base and J by 6 bases, with 8 bases of the junction left unmatched. The CDR3 has 16 amino acids. In nucleotides, the CDR3 is TGTGCCAGCAGTTACTTACTCGGGACAGGGGGGAGCGAGCAGTACTTC. It translates to CASSYLLGTGGSEQYF.

The gene calls are TRBV19 and TRBJ1-5, with D possibly matching TRBD1 (5 bases). V was clipped by 6 bases and J by 6 bases, with 12 bases between them. The CDR3 spans 13 residues. Per germline, CDR1 LNHDA and CDR2 SQIVND (reference sequence). CDR3 bases: TGTGCCAGTAGACCAGGGCTTGGTCAGCCCCAGCATTTT. Protein sequence: CASRPGLGQPQHF.

This clone occurred a few times. This sequence joins TRBV30 and TRBJ1-5; the D is unclear. Germline CDR1 is GTSNPN and CDR2 is SVGIG (reference sequence). The CDR3 contains 13 residues. Trimming cost V 3 bases and J 1 base, with 7 bases left between them. CDR3: CAWSGRSNQPQHF. CDR3 DNA sequence: TGTGCCTGGAGCGGACGGAGCAATCAGCCCCAGCATTTT.

This chain joins TRBV6-6 and TRBJ2-6; 7 bases line up with TRBD1. The CDR3 covers 15 residues. Unmatched junction bases numbered 4, after V lost 6 bases and J lost 2 bases. CDR1 and CDR2 (germline): MNHNY, SVGAGI (reference sequence). As DNA, the CDR3 is TGTGCCAGCAGCCTCCAGGGGGCTGGGGCCAACGTCCTGACTTTC. Translating gives CASSLQGAGANVLTF.

This chain joins TRBV10-3 and TRBJ1-2, with D unclear. Germline lookup yields CDR1 ENHRY and CDR2 SYGVKD. V lost 4 bases to trimming and J lost 0 bases, with 12 bases between them. This CDR3 contains 15 residues. DNA for the CDR3: TGTGCCATCAGTGCCGGGGTGCAAACTAACTATGGCTACACCTTC. This translates into CAISAGVQTNYGYTF.

The chain carries TRBV6-1 and TRBJ1-5; D is undetermined. The length of the CDR3 is 15 residues. Trimming removed 1 base from V and 0 bases from J, with 7 bases in between. Germline-derived CDR1 and CDR2 are MNHNS and SASEGT. The CDR3 coding sequence is TGTGCCAGCAGTGAAGGGACCCATAGCAATCAGCCCCAGCATTTT. Protein: CASSEGTHSNQPQHF.